A single sample gave rise to the 27 T cell receptor beta chains below, sequenced in a study of cytomegalovirus exposure and HLA in healthy donors. Researchers ran the PCR with 60 Vbeta and 13 Jbeta primers. The method was immunoSEQ multiplex PCR; TCRdb's version includes in-frame clones alone and lacks a portion of them. The profile shows 90,000 to 120,000 clones, about 74% of them singletons. Sequenced input: PBMCs. The receptor set was obtained from a woman between 40 and 55 years old in good health and CMV-seropositive.

This clone has a handful of counts. The chain carries TRBV6-5 and TRBJ1-3; D remains unclear. Trimming took 8 bases from V and 4 from J, leaving 6 bases between them. CDR3 length: 11 amino acids. CDR1 MNHEY and CDR2 SVGAGI come from the germline V gene. The DNA of the CDR3 is TGTGCCAGCCGGGAGGGAAACACCATATATTTT. It encodes CASREGNTIYF.

The rearrangement uses TRBV7-2 and TRBJ2-1, with unresolved D. The CDR3 runs 15 residues. CDR1 and CDR2 from the germline V gene are SGHTA and FQGNSA. Trimming took 6 bases from V and 2 from J, leaving 14 bases between them. The CDR3 protein is CASRDWATPYNEQFF. The CDR3 DNA sequence: TGTGCCAGCAGGGATTGGGCTACCCCCTACAATGAGCAGTTCTTC.

This clone was observed many times. V gene TRBV18 combines with J gene TRBJ1-1, with a possible D match to TRBD1 (6 bases). Deletions cut 6 bases from V and 1 base from J, with 9 bases between. The CDR3 runs 13 residues. Per the germline V gene, CDR1 is KGHSH and CDR2 is LQKENI. CDR3 loop: CASSGTQNTEAFF. CDR3 sequence (DNA): TGTGCCAGCTCTGGGACACAGAACACTGAAGCTTTCTTT.

This clone was seen more than once but under ten times. The chain recombines TRBV15 with TRBJ2-7; 7 positions match TRBD1. The trim removed 0 bases at V and 3 bases at J, leaving 5 bases unmatched. The CDR3 is made up of 15 amino acids. CDR1 LNHNV and CDR2 YYDKDF come from the germline V gene (reference sequence). CDR3 nucleotides: TGTGCCACCAGCAGAGATCTAGACAGGGTCTACGAGCAGTACTTC. This encodes CATSRDLDRVYEQYF.

V and J are TRBV16 and TRBJ1-5; a weak D match, TRBD1 (6 bases). The V end lost 0 bases, the J end lost 3 bases, and 9 bases lay between the germline ends. CDR3 length: 15 amino acids. Germline CDR1 is KGHSY and CDR2 is FQNENV. Here the CDR3 DNA reads TGTGCCAGCAGCCAATCGGACAGAGTCAATCAGCCCCAGCATTTT. Protein sequence: CASSQSDRVNQPQHF.

V is TRBV2 and J is TRBJ2-5; TRBD2 matches 9 bases. Germline values: CDR1 SNHLY, CDR2 FYNNEI. The CDR3 totals 13 residues. V trimming: 5 bases; J trimming: 7 bases; junction bases outside the gene matches: 5. The CDR3 sequence: CASSNGLASTQYF. The CDR3 DNA reads TGTGCCAGCAGTAATGGACTAGCGTCGACCCAGTACTTC. Full variable domain (rest looked up from reference TRBV2 and TRBJ2-5): EPEVTQTPSHQVTQMGQEVILRCVPISNHLYFYWYRQILGQKVEFLVSFYNNEISEKSEIFDDQFSVERPDGSNFTLKIRSTKLEDSAMYFCASSNGLASTQYFGPGTRLLVL.

V is TRBV2 and J is TRBJ2-5; 7 positions match TRBD1. The trim removed 7 bases at V and 2 bases at J, leaving 4 bases unmatched. Germline V gene sequence: CDR1 SNHLY, CDR2 FYNNEI. The CDR3 runs to 13 residues. The CDR3, as DNA: TGTGCCAGCACCAGGGACAGACAAGAGACCCAGTACTTC. As protein: CASTRDRQETQYF.

V gene TRBV4-3 combines with J gene TRBJ1-4; perhaps TRBD1 as D (5 bases). CDR3 length: 16 residues. The ends were cut back, 0 bases at V and 8 bases at J, with 16 bases in the middle. Germline assignment: CDR1 LGHNA and CDR2 YSLEER. The chain's CDR3 is CASSQEGTGDGEKLFF. In nucleotides, the CDR3 is TGCGCCAGCAGCCAAGAAGGGACTGGGGATGGAGAAAAACTGTTTTTT.

This clone has only a few counts. The chain is built from TRBV10-3 and TRBJ2-7; TRBD1 aligns across 9 bases. Trimming cost V 5 bases and J 0 bases; bases outside gene matches: 5. Germline loops: CDR1 ENHRY, CDR2 SYGVKD. This CDR3 is 15 amino acids long. The CDR3 nucleotides are TGTGCCATCAGTACGGGACAGGGAATCTCCTACGAGCAGTACTTC. This sequence encodes CAISTGQGISYEQYF.

The gene calls are TRBV15 and TRBJ1-1; D ambiguous. The CDR3 sequence is 15 residues long. CDR1 is LNHNV and CDR2 is YYDKDF in the germline V gene (reference sequence). Deletions cut 0 bases from V and 5 bases from J, with 13 bases between. The CDR3 region has the DNA TGTGCCACCAGCAGAGATTCATGGGCGAGTACTGAAGCTTTCTTT. It encodes CATSRDSWASTEAFF.

CDR3 in amino acids: CASSLGGNGELFF. The CDR3 region has the DNA TGTGCCAGCAGCTTAGGAGGGAACGGGGAGCTGTTTTTT. The V call is TRBV7-6, the J call TRBJ2-2, with D possibly TRBD2 on 5 matching bases. CDR3 length: 13 residues. Germline V lookup: CDR1 SGHVS, CDR2 FNYEAQ. V lost 1 base and J lost 7, with 7 bases in between.

This clone was seen a single time. The V call is TRBV15, the J call TRBJ2-1; 9 nucleotides align to TRBD2. Trimming removed 4 bases from V and 5 bases from J; junction bases left unmatched: 6. The CDR3 extends over 15 amino acids. Germline values: CDR1 LNHNV, CDR2 YYDKDF (reference sequence). The CDR3 spells CATSTLAGMDNEQFF. CDR3 sequence (DNA): TGTGCCACCAGCACGCTAGCGGGGATGGACAATGAGCAGTTCTTC.

The rearrangement links TRBV5-6 to TRBJ1-2, with a possible D match to TRBD1 (6 bases). The V gene's germline CDR1 is SGHDT and CDR2 YYEEEE. There are 12 residues in the CDR3. V lost 3 bases to trimming and J lost 8 bases, with 11 bases between them. Here the CDR3 reads CASSWGTGGYTF. The CDR3 DNA reads TGTGCCAGCAGCTGGGGAACAGGGGGCTACACCTTC.

The chain has TRBV5-1 and TRBJ2-1; maybe TRBD2 (5 bases). Germline lookup yields CDR1 SGHRS and CDR2 YFSETQ. The CDR3 sequence is 12 residues long. The germline V and J ends were trimmed by 1 base and 9 bases, with 8 bases remaining between them. The CDR3 DNA is TGCGCCAGCAGCTTGTCGAGGGCTGAGCAGTTCTTC. Translation gives CASSLSRAEQFF.

CDR3 in amino acids: CSVEGSSGGYNEQFF. CDR3 bases: TGCAGCGTTGAAGGGTCTTCAGGGGGTTACAATGAGCAGTTCTTC. The chain couples TRBV29-1 to TRBJ2-1; 7 bases match TRBD1. The V gene end was trimmed by 1 base and the J gene end by 4 bases; junction bases not matched to a gene: 7. Germline V lookup: CDR1 SQVTM, CDR2 ANQGSEA. The CDR3 extends over 15 amino acids.

The chain recombines TRBV6-6 with TRBJ1-5; the match to TRBD1 covers 8 bases. Germline CDR1 MNHNY, CDR2 SVGAGI (reference sequence). CDR3 length: 15 residues. Unmatched junction bases numbered 11, after V lost 6 bases and J lost 7 bases. CDR3: CASSDGQGSFQPQHF. The CDR3 coding sequence is TGTGCCAGCAGCGACGGACAGGGCAGTTTCCAGCCCCAGCATTTT.

The genes are TRBV18 and TRBJ2-3; D is unclear. CDR1 KGHSH and CDR2 LQKENI come from the germline V gene. CDR3 length: 15 residues. Trimming took off 0 bases at V and 0 bases at J, with 7 bases between the two ends. The CDR3 region is CASSPPYGSTDTQYF. The CDR3 region has the DNA TGTGCCAGCTCACCACCGTACGGTAGCACAGATACGCAGTATTTT. The full variable domain, rest sourced from reference TRBV18 and TRBJ2-3, is NAGVMQNPRHLVRRRGQEARLRCSPMKGHSHVYWYRQLPEEGLKFMVYLQKENIIDESGMPKERFSAEFPKEGPSILRIQQVVRGDSAAYFCASSPPYGSTDTQYFGPGTRLTVL.

Comment on this clone: This likely comes from a read error, as the CDR3 has no conserved phenylalanine or tryptophan at its end. The chain employs TRBV11-2 and TRBJ1-1; TRBD1 agrees at 7 bases. The CDR3 covers 15 residues. CDR1 is SGHAT, CDR2 FQNNGV, per germline. With V trimmed by 3 bases and J by 0 bases, 4 bases remained unmatched. For the CDR3, the DNA is TGTGCCAGCAGCTTCTCCGGGACAGTGAACACTGAAGCTTTCGTT. Protein: CASSFSGTVNTEAFV.

The chain uses TRBV6-5 and TRBJ1-1; no definite D call. This CDR3 is 13 amino acids long. From germline, CDR1 is MNHEY and CDR2 SVGAGI. The germline V and J ends were trimmed by 7 bases and 1 base, with 10 bases remaining between them. In nucleotides, the CDR3 is TGTGCCAGCACCACTTCGGGGAACACTGAAGCTTTCTTT. It translates to CASTTSGNTEAFF.

With regard to this clone: The same CDR3 arises from other DNA sequences in this sample as well. This chain connects TRBV6-5 to TRBJ2-7, with 12 bases matching TRBD2. Germline V gene lookup returns CDR1 MNHEY and CDR2 SVGAGI. J gave up 2 bases and V 5 bases, and 1 base lay outside the gene matches. This CDR3 has 14 residues. DNA of the CDR3: TGTGCCAGCAGTCGGACTAGCGGGGCCTACGAGCAGTACTTC. It encodes CASSRTSGAYEQYF.

The chain links TRBV4-2 to TRBJ1-6; 7 bases are a match to TRBD1. V shed 1 base, J shed 10 bases, and the junction held 10 bases outside the gene matches. CDR1 and CDR2 from the germline V gene are LGHNA and YNFKEQ. The CDR3 covers 16 residues. DNA for the CDR3: TGTGCCAGCAGCCAAGCCCAAGGGGGCCGCGGATCACCCCTCCACTTT. Translation gives CASSQAQGGRGSPLHF.

The gene calls are TRBV27 and TRBJ1-4, with D tentatively TRBD1 (5 bases). This CDR3 has 16 amino acids. CDR1 is MNHEY and CDR2 is SMNVEV in the germline V gene (reference sequence). The V gene lost 6 bases and the J gene lost 4 bases, with 18 bases spanning the gap. The CDR3 DNA reads as TGTGCCAGCAGGCAAAACCGGGACTTACTTAATGAAAAACTGTTTTTT. Amino acids: CASRQNRDLLNEKLFF. The entire variable domain, with the rest obtained from reference TRBV27 and TRBJ1-4, is as follows: EAQVTQNPRYLITVTGKKLTVTCSQNMNHEYMSWYRQDPGLGLRQIYYSMNVEVTDKGDVPEGYKVSRKEKRNFPLILESPSPNQTSLYFCASRQNRDLLNEKLFFGSGTQLSVL.

This chain links TRBV5-1 with TRBJ1-4; the D is unclear. V was shortened by 4 bases and J by 4 bases, with 5 bases between the two germline ends. Germline-derived CDR1 and CDR2 are SGHRS and YFSETQ. CDR3 length: 12 residues. This CDR3 is CASSPGNEKLFF. In nucleotides, the CDR3 is TGCGCCAGCAGCCCGGGTAATGAAAAACTGTTTTTT.

This sequence joins TRBV5-4 and TRBJ2-1; 11 positions match TRBD2. This CDR3 contains 16 residues. Germline-derived CDR1 and CDR2 are SGHNT and YYREEE (reference sequence). With 3 bases clipped from V and 4 bases from J, the junction kept 6 bases outside the gene matches. The CDR3 bases are TGTGCCAGCAGCTCGATGCTAGCGGGGGGTTACAATGAGCAGTTCTTC. Amino acid sequence: CASSSMLAGGYNEQFF. The whole variable domain, filled in from reference TRBV5-4 and TRBJ2-1, reads ETGVTQSPTHLIKTRGQQVTLRCSSQSGHNTVSWYQQALGQGPQFIFQYYREEENGRGNFPPRFSGLQFPNYSSELNVNALELDDSALYLCASSSMLAGGYNEQFFGPGTRLTVL.

V usage is TRBV2 and J usage is TRBJ1-4, with 11 bases aligning to TRBD1. The CDR3 has 15 residues. The J segment lost 7 bases and the V segment lost 2 bases, leaving 3 bases of the junction unmatched. The germline V gene has CDR1 SNHLY and CDR2 FYNNEI. The DNA for the CDR3 is TGTGCCAGCAGTGAAAGTGGGACAGGGGGTGAAAAACTGTTTTTT. Amino acid sequence: CASSESGTGGEKLFF.

This chain links TRBV12-5 with TRBJ2-3; 9 nucleotides line up with TRBD2. The junction had 12 bases not matched to a gene; V was cut back by 7 bases and J by 4 bases. This CDR3 has 16 residues. Germline CDR1 and CDR2: LGHNT and FRNRAP. This CDR3 reads CASASGAGGPPDTQYF. The CDR3, as DNA: TGTGCTAGTGCCTCGGGGGCGGGGGGGCCACCAGATACGCAGTATTTT.

This chain joins TRBV18 and TRBJ1-2, with 7 bases aligning to TRBD1. V shed 8 bases, J shed 0 bases, and the junction held 12 bases outside the gene matches. CDR1 is KGHSH, CDR2 LQKENI, per germline. This CDR3 is built from 16 residues. The CDR3 DNA sequence: TGTGCCAGCACGGGGAACCTTGGGACAGCTAACTATGGCTACACCTTC. Its protein product is CASTGNLGTANYGYTF.